The 13 T cell receptor beta chains below all came from one sample that was sequenced in a study of T cell repertoires in cytomegalovirus infection. These receptors are not linked to any known antigen. TCRdb reprocessed the reads via MiXCR and lists one record per CDR3 protein. The sample carries some 940,000 distinct CDR3 sequences, approximately 33% recorded once. The sample consisted of cultured CD8+ T cells from PBMCs, taken from culture after CMV antigen stimulation. The receptor source for this set is a human donor in good health (CMV status not recorded). Some clones in this sample may be carry-over from other donors' samples.

This clonotype was counted many times. The V gene is TRBV7-9, the J gene TRBJ1-1; 8 bases align to TRBD1. Germline loops: CDR1 SEHNR, CDR2 FQNEAQ (reference sequence). V gave up 5 bases and J gave up 0 bases; unmatched junction bases: 11. This CDR3 is built from 17 residues. Here the CDR3 DNA reads TGTGCCAGCAGCGCCGCCAGGGGGCTTAAATTGAACACTGAAGCTTTCTTT. The encoded protein is CASSAARGLKLNTEAFF.

The chain couples TRBV6-2 or TRBV6-3 to TRBJ2-2, with 10 bases matching TRBD2. The CDR3 is made up of 18 amino acids. CDR1 and CDR2 from the germline V gene are MNHEY and SVGEGT. Trimming cost V 0 bases and J 4 bases; bases outside gene matches: 8. This chain's CDR3 is CASSYSRASGGSTGELFF. CDR3 nucleotide sequence: TGTGCCAGCAGTTACTCGCGGGCTAGCGGGGGTAGCACCGGGGAGCTGTTTTTT.

On this clonotype itself: The junction does not match germline at one end; this may be a read error. The chain is built from TRBV7-2 and TRBJ2-3; TRBD2 matches 11 bases. The CDR3 has 15 amino acids. Germline CDR1 SGHTA, CDR2 FQGNSA. The CDR3 is CANSRLAGITDTQYF. CDR3 in DNA: TGTGCCAACAGCCGACTAGCGGGGATCACAGATACGCAGTATTTT.

Ten or more counts support this clonotype. The chain uses TRBV7-8 and TRBJ2-1; the D gene is possibly TRBD2 (7 bases). V was clipped by 5 bases and J by 4 bases, with 18 bases between them. Germline values: CDR1 SGHVS, CDR2 FQNEAQ. The CDR3 extends over 16 amino acids. DNA of the CDR3: TGTGCCAGCAGCCCAGTCCGGGGGGCGGGGTACAATGAGCAGTTCTTC. Translating it yields CASSPVRGAGYNEQFF.

The chain links TRBV7-2 to TRBJ2-1; the D call may be TRBD1 or TRBD2 (5 bases each). Between the trimmed V and J ends, which lost 0 bases and 5 bases, there was a span of 11 bases. This CDR3 region has 15 residues. Germline V CDR1 and CDR2: SGHTA, FQGNSA. The CDR3, as DNA: TGTGCCAGCAGCTTAGCGGGGTGGGGGAACAATGAGCAGTTCTTC. This sequence encodes CASSLAGWGNNEQFF.

This clonotype was detected only a few times. The J gene is TRBJ1-1, the V gene TRBV19; maybe TRBD1 (5 bases). V lost 6 bases, J lost 3 bases, and 14 bases lay in between. Germline V gene lookup returns CDR1 LNHDA and CDR2 SQIVND (reference sequence). CDR3 length equals 14 residues. This CDR3 reads CASSWDGRYTEAFF. The CDR3 region has the DNA TGTGCCAGTAGCTGGGACGGACGTTACACTGAAGCTTTCTTT.

This clonotype came up once. A junction end diverges from the germline sequence, so it may reflect a read error. V usage is TRBV7-4 and J usage is TRBJ1-2; D gene uncertain. This CDR3 region has 10 residues. CDR1 is SGHVT, CDR2 SQSDAQ, per germline. CDR3: CVSFDYGYTF. The DNA for the CDR3 is TGTGTCAGCTTCGACTATGGCTACACCTTC. The full variable domain, with the rest looked up from reference TRBV7-4 and TRBJ1-2, is GAGVSQSPRYKVAKRGRDVALRCDSISGHVTLYWYRQTLGQGSEVLTYSQSDAQRDKSGRPSGRFSAERPERSVSTLKIQRTEQGDSAVYLCVSFDYGYTFGSGTRLTVV.

The gene calls are TRBV7-9 and TRBJ2-7; D perhaps matches TRBD2 (6 bases). The V end was cut by 4 bases, the J end by 5 bases, with 12 bases between. The V gene's germline CDR1 is SEHNR and CDR2 FQNEAQ (reference sequence). This CDR3 is built from 13 residues. The CDR3 spells CASSSSGRNEQYV. In nucleotides, the CDR3 is TGTGCCAGCAGCTCCAGCGGGCGGAACGAGCAGTACGTC.

The rearrangement links TRBV6-6 to TRBJ1-5; no reliable D call. The germline CDR1 and CDR2 sequences are MNHNY and SVGAGI (reference sequence). The CDR3 has 16 residues. The V end was cut by 5 bases, the J end by 2 bases, with 16 bases between. CDR3: CASSDRRGGGNQPQHF. CDR3 DNA: TGTGCCAGCAGTGACCGGCGGGGAGGAGGCAATCAGCCCCAGCATTTT.

This sequence joins TRBV6-5 and TRBJ2-2; D is perhaps TRBD1 (5 bases). The CDR3 is 14 amino acids. V was cut by 6 bases and J by 3 bases, with 11 bases left in between. Germline loops: CDR1 MNHEY, CDR2 SVGAGI. This CDR3 reads CASSQTEYTGELFF. The CDR3 bases are TGTGCCAGCAGCCAGACAGAATACACCGGGGAGCTGTTTTTT.

The rearrangement joins TRBV27 to TRBJ2-5; D possibly corresponds to TRBD2 (6 bases). The CDR3 consists of 15 residues. Trimming took off 5 bases at V and 5 bases at J, with 18 bases between the two ends. Germline CDR1 MNHEY, CDR2 SMNVEV (reference sequence). The CDR3 DNA reads as TGTGCCAGCAGTCCCTACACCACCGCGGGGGAGACCCAGTACTTC. Translated, it gives CASSPYTTAGETQYF.

This chain joins TRBV4-1 and TRBJ1-6, with D uncertain. The V gene's germline CDR1 is MGHRA and CDR2 YSYEKL. Trimming pared 0 bases from V and 4 bases from J, leaving 7 bases between. The CDR3 totals 15 residues. This chain's CDR3 is CASSQDPGYNSPLHF. The CDR3 nucleotides read TGCGCCAGCAGCCAAGATCCCGGATATAATTCACCCCTCCACTTT.

This clonotype was found once. The V gene is TRBV7-2, the J gene TRBJ1-2; D remains ambiguous. Germline V CDR1 and CDR2: SGHTA, FQGNSA. This CDR3 has 11 residues. The ends were cut back, 5 bases at V and 7 bases at J, with 8 bases in the middle. For the CDR3, the DNA is TGTACCAGCAGCAGGGCGGGTGGCTACACCTTC. Its translation is CTSSRAGGYTF.